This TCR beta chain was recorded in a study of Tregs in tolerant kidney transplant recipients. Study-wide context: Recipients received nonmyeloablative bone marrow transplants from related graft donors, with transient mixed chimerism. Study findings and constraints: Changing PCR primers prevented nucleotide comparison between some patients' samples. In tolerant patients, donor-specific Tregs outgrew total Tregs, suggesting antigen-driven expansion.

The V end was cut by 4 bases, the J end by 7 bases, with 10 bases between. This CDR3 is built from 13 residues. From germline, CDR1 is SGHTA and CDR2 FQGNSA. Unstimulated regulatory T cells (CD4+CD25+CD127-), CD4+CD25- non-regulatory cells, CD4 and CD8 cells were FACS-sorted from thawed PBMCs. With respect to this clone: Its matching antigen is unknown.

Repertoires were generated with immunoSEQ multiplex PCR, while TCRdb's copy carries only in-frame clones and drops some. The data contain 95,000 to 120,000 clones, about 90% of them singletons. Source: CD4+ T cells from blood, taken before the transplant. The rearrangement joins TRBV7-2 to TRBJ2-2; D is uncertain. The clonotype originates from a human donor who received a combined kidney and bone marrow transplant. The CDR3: CASSSDIVGELFF. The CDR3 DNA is TGTGCCAGCAGCTCCGACATTGTCGGGGAGCTGTTTTTT.